The clone carrying this TCR beta chain was seen only a few times. The antigen is not known. This sample was included in a study of CD8 T cell repertoires and HIV-1 epitope variants. Sequencing of TCR beta CDR3 used immunoSEQ survey depth. Sequencing was performed with immunoSEQ multiplex PCR; in TCRdb, only in-frame clones are kept and a portion is missing. The data contain just over 7,000 clones, 50% to 70% of them singletons. Trimming cost V 6 bases and J 4 bases, with 9 bases left between them. From germline, CDR1 is MNHEY and CDR2 SVGAGI. This CDR3 contains 13 residues. The specimen was cultured CD8+ T cells derived from PBMCs. This rearrangement joins TRBV6-5 to TRBJ2-2; D tentatively reads TRBD1 or TRBD2 (5 bases each). This receptor was taken from a male donor with HIV. The CDR3 DNA sequence: TGTGCCAGCAGCCGGGACGTCACCGGGGAGCTGTTTTTT. Translation gives CASSRDVTGELFF.